The present T cell receptor (beta chain) was sequenced within a study of tumor and adjacent non-tumor tissue in lung cancer. This sample's RNA came from whole unsorted tissue. A remark on this clonotype: Its antigen remains unidentified.

A modified ARM-PCR protocol with three rounds of nested PCR amplified TCRbeta. TCRdb reanalysed the multiplex PCR reads using MiXCR and keeps one entry per CDR3 protein. This sample has about 70,000 distinct CDR3 sequences, with less than 80% found just once. Whole-study results and caveats: Patients with more diverse tumor TCRs had worse survival. Top 100 clones took a larger repertoire share in normal lung.

The CDR3 loop spans 13 amino acids. CDR1 KGHSH and CDR2 LQKENI come from the germline V gene. The ends were cut back, 3 bases at V and 4 bases at J, with 8 bases in the middle. This receptor was taken from a man in his fifties or sixties with non-small cell lung cancer. Material: lung tumor tissue. The V call is TRBV18, the J call TRBJ2-3; unclear D gene. Here the CDR3 DNA reads TGTGCCAGCTCACCTGGTAACGCAGATACGCAGTATTTT. Protein sequence: CASSPGNADTQYF.